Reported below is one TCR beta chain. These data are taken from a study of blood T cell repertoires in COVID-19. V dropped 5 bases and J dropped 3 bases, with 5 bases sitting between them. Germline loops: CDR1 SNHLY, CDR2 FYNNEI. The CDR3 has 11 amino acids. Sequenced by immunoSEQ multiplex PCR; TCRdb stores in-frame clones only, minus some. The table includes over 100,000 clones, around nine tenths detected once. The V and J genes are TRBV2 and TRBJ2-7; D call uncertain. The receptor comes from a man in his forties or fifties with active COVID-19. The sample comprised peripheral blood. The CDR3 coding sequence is TGTGCCAGCAGTCGTAGCTACGAGCAGTACTTC. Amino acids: CASSRSYEQYF. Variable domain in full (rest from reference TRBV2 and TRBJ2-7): EPEVTQTPSHQVTQMGQEVILRCVPISNHLYFYWYRQILGQKVEFLVSFYNNEISEKSEIFDDQFSVERPDGSNFTLKIRSTKLEDSAMYFCASSRSYEQYFGPGTRLTVT.